These 18 T cell receptor beta chains were sequenced from one sample in a study of cytomegalovirus exposure and HLA in healthy donors. The primer mix had 60 Vbeta and 13 Jbeta primers. Clones were sequenced by immunoSEQ multiplex PCR, and TCRdb holds only the in-frame ones, with some missing. The sample yields approximately 150,000 clones, roughly four fifths seen once. The sequencing sample was made of PBMCs. The source of these receptors is a man in his fifties or sixties in good health and CMV-seronegative.

The chain is built from TRBV7-9 and TRBJ1-6, with D possibly TRBD1 on 6 matching bases. Germline lookup yields CDR1 SEHNR and CDR2 FQNEAQ (reference sequence). V was clipped by 5 bases and J by 9 bases, with 17 bases between them. The CDR3 runs to 15 residues. The CDR3 sequence: CASSTGQGPGSPLHF. CDR3 nucleotides: TGTGCCAGCAGCACGGGCCAGGGGCCGGGTTCACCCCTCCACTTT.

This clone was seen a handful of times. The chain uses TRBV14 and TRBJ2-1; D unresolved. Per the germline V gene, CDR1 is SGHDN and CDR2 is FVKESK. The CDR3 has 17 amino acids. Deletions cut 3 bases from V and 0 bases from J, with 15 bases between. The CDR3 is CASSHGKRGPSYNEQFF. Here the CDR3 DNA reads TGTGCCAGCAGCCACGGAAAGCGCGGCCCCTCCTACAATGAGCAGTTCTTC.

This rearrangement joins TRBV7-6 to TRBJ2-1, with 9 nucleotides matching TRBD2. Germline CDR1 reads SGHVS; CDR2 reads FNYEAQ. The CDR3 sequence is 14 residues long. V lost 4 bases to trimming and J lost 7 bases; unmatched junction nucleotides: 5. CDR3 protein: CASSSGLALNEQFF. CDR3 coding DNA: TGTGCCAGCAGCTCCGGACTAGCGTTGAATGAGCAGTTCTTC.

This clone was counted between two and nine times. The chain couples TRBV6-5 to TRBJ1-5, with TRBD1 as a possible D gene (6 bases). Trimming left V 0 bases short and J 5 bases short, with 8 bases between. The germline V gene has CDR1 MNHEY and CDR2 SVGAGI. The CDR3 runs 14 residues. The CDR3 nucleotides are TGTGCCAGCAGTTACTCTCGGACAGATCAGCCCCAGCATTTT. It encodes CASSYSRTDQPQHF.

The rearrangement joins TRBV18 to TRBJ2-1, with 9 bases identical to TRBD1. This CDR3 comprises 16 residues. From germline, CDR1 is KGHSH and CDR2 LQKENI. With V trimmed by 5 bases and J by 4 bases, 9 bases remained unmatched. The CDR3 DNA is TGTGCCAGCTCAAGTTCCAGGACAGGGGATTACAATGAGCAGTTCTTC. Protein product: CASSSSRTGDYNEQFF.

The J gene is TRBJ2-7, the V gene TRBV27; 8 bases are shared with TRBD2. Germline CDR1 is MNHEY and CDR2 is SMNVEV (reference sequence). Trimming at V came to 2 bases and at J to 3 bases, leaving 3 bases not matched to a gene. This CDR3 has 14 amino acids. Here the CDR3 reads CASSLAGGLYEQYF. CDR3 coding DNA: TGTGCCAGCAGTTTAGCGGGGGGTCTCTACGAGCAGTACTTC.

This clone occurred a few times. The chain is built from TRBV4-1 and TRBJ2-7; 9 bases map to TRBD2. With V trimmed by 1 base and J by 2 bases, 15 bases remained unmatched. CDR1 is MGHRA and CDR2 is YSYEKL in the germline V gene. This CDR3 contains 19 residues. CDR3 nucleotide sequence: TGCGCCAGCAGCCAAGGGGTTAGCGGGAGCCCCCGTAGAGCCTACGAGCAGTACTTC. Protein product: CASSQGVSGSPRRAYEQYF.

This clone was seen a few times. The chain combines TRBV5-1 with TRBJ1-6; D uncertain. Germline assignment: CDR1 SGHRS and CDR2 YFSETQ. The CDR3 has 13 amino acids. Trimming took 4 bases from V and 10 from J, leaving 12 bases between them. CDR3 region: CASSPGSGSPLHF. The CDR3 DNA sequence: TGCGCCAGCAGCCCAGGTAGCGGATCACCCCTCCACTTT.

This sequence joins TRBV5-4 and TRBJ2-2, with D possibly matching TRBD1 (6 bases). The CDR3 loop spans 13 amino acids. V lost 4 bases to trimming and J lost 6 bases, with 10 bases between them. Germline CDR1 reads SGHNT; CDR2 reads YYREEE (reference sequence). CDR3 sequence (DNA): TGTGCCAGCAGCGTGAGGGGGTCCGGGGAGCTGTTTTTT. This sequence encodes CASSVRGSGELFF.

The chain carries TRBV7-6 and TRBJ1-1, with no clear D. The CDR3 covers 16 residues. Germline CDR1 reads SGHVS; CDR2 reads FNYEAQ. V gave up 3 bases and J gave up 0 bases, with 14 bases separating them. CDR3: CASSFPLQRMNTEAFF. The CDR3 region has the DNA TGTGCCAGCAGCTTCCCCTTACAGAGAATGAACACTGAAGCTTTCTTT.

The CDR3 DNA is TGTGCCAGCAGCCTCGGGACTAGCGGGGTAGAAGAGACCCAGTACTTC. As protein: CASSLGTSGVEETQYF. V gene TRBV9 combines with J gene TRBJ2-5; TRBD2 matches 13 bases. There are 16 residues in the CDR3. V shed 4 bases, J shed 3 bases, and the junction held 6 bases outside the gene matches. Germline values: CDR1 SGDLS, CDR2 YYNGEE.

This clone occurred a few times. This chain uses TRBV7-8 with TRBJ1-2; 7 nucleotides align to TRBD1. The CDR3 extends over 14 amino acids. CDR1 is SGHVS, CDR2 FQNEAQ, per germline. The trim removed 4 bases at V and 4 bases at J, leaving 6 bases unmatched. In DNA form, the CDR3 reads TGTGCCAGCAGCTCGACAGGGACTCTCTATGGCTACACCTTC. Amino acids: CASSSTGTLYGYTF.

The chain has TRBV18 and TRBJ2-1; TRBD1 might be the D (6 bases). V was cut by 6 bases and J by 10 bases, with 13 bases left in between. This CDR3 is built from 12 residues. Germline CDR1 reads KGHSH; CDR2 reads LQKENI. CDR3 protein: CASSLDRGEQFF. Here the CDR3 DNA reads TGTGCCAGCTCCCTGGACAGAGGGGAGCAGTTCTTC.

The J gene is TRBJ2-7, the V gene TRBV27; D is possibly TRBD1 (6 bases). V was cut by 5 bases and J by 1 base, with 12 bases left in between. There are 14 residues in the CDR3. Germline assignment: CDR1 MNHEY and CDR2 SMNVEV (reference sequence). The CDR3 coding sequence is TGTGCCAGCAGTCCCCGAGGGGGATCCTACGAGCAGTACTTC. The encoded protein is CASSPRGGSYEQYF.

V and J are TRBV6-5 and TRBJ2-7; D unclear. CDR1 is MNHEY and CDR2 is SVGAGI in the germline V gene. This CDR3 has 15 amino acids. V dropped 0 bases and J dropped 4 bases, with 13 bases sitting between them. This chain's CDR3 is CASSYSSVAPYEQYF. The CDR3, as DNA: TGTGCCAGCAGTTACTCGTCAGTTGCCCCTTACGAGCAGTACTTC.

This chain uses TRBV6-5 with TRBJ2-3; 8 nucleotides match TRBD2. V gave up 0 bases and J gave up 4 bases; unmatched junction bases: 3. The length of the CDR3 is 15 residues. Germline V gene lookup returns CDR1 MNHEY and CDR2 SVGAGI. This CDR3 reads CASSYSPGLADTQYF. CDR3 nucleotides: TGTGCCAGCAGTTACTCTCCGGGACTAGCAGATACGCAGTATTTT.

The rearrangement links TRBV6-5 to TRBJ1-3; 8 positions match TRBD1. Germline V CDR1 and CDR2: MNHEY, SVGAGI. Trimming at V came to 5 bases and at J to 1 base, leaving 4 bases not matched to a gene. The CDR3 consists of 15 residues. The CDR3 reads CASSRDRISGNTIYF. The CDR3 region has the DNA TGTGCCAGCAGTAGGGACAGGATATCTGGAAACACCATATATTTT.

This chain links TRBV6-6 with TRBJ2-1; TRBD2 agrees at 8 bases. The germline V gene encodes CDR1 MNHNY and CDR2 SVGAGI (reference sequence). V shed 6 bases and J 9 bases; nucleotides not matched to a gene: 1. This CDR3 is built from 11 residues. The CDR3 DNA sequence: TGTGCCAGCAGCCGGGGGGGTGAGCAGTTCTTC. Translating gives CASSRGGEQFF.